This is a list of T cell receptor beta chains from one sample in a study of T cells in Graves' hyperthyroidism and ophthalmopathy. One entry per CDR3 protein, called by TCRdb with MiXCR from the multiplex PCR reads. The repertoire includes roughly 360,000 distinct CDR3 sequences, roughly 14% of them detected once, and 20% sits in the top ten. Source material: blood. The origin of the receptors is a man aged 25-45 years with Graves' hyperthyroidism that later progressed to Graves' ophthalmopathy. Each CDR3 is given with its conserved first and last residue. Each record gives: J gene, V gene, CDR3 protein.

j_call: TRBJ1-5
v_call: TRBV28
cdr3_aa: CASGQAGQGINQPQHF

j_call: TRBJ2-7
v_call: TRBV7-6
cdr3_aa: CASSLAPDRVYEQYF

j_call: TRBJ1-2
v_call: TRBV13
cdr3_aa: CASSLESGQGAYGYTF

j_call: TRBJ2-5
v_call: TRBV20-1
cdr3_aa: CSAPGGAGETQYF

j_call: TRBJ1-3
v_call: TRBV6-1
cdr3_aa: CASIPEGHLSGNTIYF

j_call: TRBJ2-7
v_call: TRBV29-1
cdr3_aa: CSVTGTGRTYEQYF

j_call: TRBJ2-3
v_call: TRBV18
cdr3_aa: CASSPQDTQYF

j_call: TRBJ2-3
v_call: TRBV19
cdr3_aa: CASSTGYTDTQYF

j_call: TRBJ1-3
v_call: TRBV3-1
cdr3_aa: CASSQKRFLGNTIYF

j_call: TRBJ2-1
v_call: TRBV25-1
cdr3_aa: CASSEGGGMFF

j_call: TRBJ2-7
v_call: TRBV6-2/TRBV6-3
cdr3_aa: CASTEDETYEQYF

j_call: TRBJ2-5
v_call: TRBV20-1
cdr3_aa: CSARLWGRGKETQYF

j_call: TRBJ1-6
v_call: TRBV5-1
cdr3_aa: CASRTMDSPLHF

j_call: TRBJ1-2
v_call: TRBV4-1
cdr3_aa: CASSQVGRTAGGYTF

j_call: TRBJ1-6
v_call: TRBV6-5
cdr3_aa: CASSYSHSPLHF

j_call: TRBJ2-7
v_call: TRBV11-2
cdr3_aa: CASSLRATESYEQYF

j_call: TRBJ1-5
v_call: TRBV28
cdr3_aa: CASRTRDTNQPQHF

j_call: TRBJ1-5
v_call: TRBV5-1
cdr3_aa: CASSLGTGTHNQPQHF

j_call: TRBJ2-1
v_call: TRBV18
cdr3_aa: CASSPPGIRKNEQFF

j_call: TRBJ2-7
v_call: TRBV6-1
cdr3_aa: CASRPSPSLSYEQYF

j_call: TRBJ1-2
v_call: TRBV7-2
cdr3_aa: CASSLTLYGYTF

j_call: TRBJ2-1
v_call: TRBV19
cdr3_aa: CASSTERGASYNEQFF